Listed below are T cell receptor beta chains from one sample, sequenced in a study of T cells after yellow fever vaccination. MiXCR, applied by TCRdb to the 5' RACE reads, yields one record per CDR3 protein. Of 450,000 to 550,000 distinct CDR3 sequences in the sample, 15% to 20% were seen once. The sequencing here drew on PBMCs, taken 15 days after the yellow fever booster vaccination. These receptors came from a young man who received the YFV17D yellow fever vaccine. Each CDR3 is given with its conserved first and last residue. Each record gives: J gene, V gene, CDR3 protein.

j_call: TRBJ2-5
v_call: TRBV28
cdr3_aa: CASSSTSGSTETQYF

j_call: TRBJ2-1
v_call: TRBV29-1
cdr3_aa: CSVVGGVGNEQFF

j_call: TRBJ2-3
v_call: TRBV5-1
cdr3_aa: CASSLEGQTDTQYF

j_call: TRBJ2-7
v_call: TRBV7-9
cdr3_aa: CASSPKFLAGVYEQYF

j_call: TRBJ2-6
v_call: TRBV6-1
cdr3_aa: CASSGDRLGANVLTF

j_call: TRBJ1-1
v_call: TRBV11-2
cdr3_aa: CASSLDPGMNTEAFF

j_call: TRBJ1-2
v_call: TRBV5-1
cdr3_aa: CASSLSEGGYTF

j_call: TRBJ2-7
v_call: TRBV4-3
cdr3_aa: CASSQQGRTYEQYF

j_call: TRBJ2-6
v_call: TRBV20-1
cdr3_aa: CSARLGSGANVLTF

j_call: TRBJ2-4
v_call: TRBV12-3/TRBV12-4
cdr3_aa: CASSRSDLRKYF

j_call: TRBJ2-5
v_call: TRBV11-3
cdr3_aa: CASSPGTGGMETQYF